These 13 T cell receptor beta chains share one sample of origin, sequenced in a study of T cells in Graves' hyperthyroidism and ophthalmopathy. Amplified TCR beta CDR3 regions derived from RNA transcripts. In the first-round RT-PCR of the TCR CDR3, the HTBI primer set was used. TCRdb passed the multiplex PCR reads through MiXCR, listing each CDR3 protein once. Among about 660,000 distinct CDR3 sequences listed, 45% were seen once. The sequenced sample was peripheral blood or thyroid tissue (not recorded which). The source of these receptors is an adult man with Graves' disease, either hyperthyroidism or ophthalmopathy (not recorded which).

This rearrangement joins TRBV5-1 to TRBJ2-6; D may be TRBD1 (5 bases). The CDR3 is made up of 15 amino acids. Germline V lookup: CDR1 SGHRS, CDR2 YFSETQ. Deletions cut 1 base from V and 4 bases from J, with 9 bases between. The CDR3 is CASSLQGDGANVLTF. The CDR3 coding sequence is TGCGCCAGCAGCTTGCAGGGTGACGGGGCCAACGTCCTGACTTTC.

The chain combines TRBV29-1 with TRBJ2-7; 9 bases fit TRBD1. The CDR3 contains 17 residues. Germline V gives CDR1 SQVTM, CDR2 ANQGSEA. V lost 1 base and J lost 3; bases outside the gene matches: 13. The CDR3 DNA reads TGCAGCGTTGAAGGACGGGGACGTGACAGGGGGGACTACGAGCAGTACTTC. This translates into CSVEGRGRDRGDYEQYF.

This clonotype was observed a single time. One junction end does not reproduce the germline sequence, and a read error may be involved. The gene calls are TRBV2 and TRBJ1-6; D call uncertain. The CDR3 length is 16 residues. The germline V gene encodes CDR1 SNHLY and CDR2 FYNNEI. The CDR3 DNA sequence: TGTGCCAGCAGTGGCCTGCCGGCGCGGGGTAATTCACCCCTCCGCTTT. The encoded protein is CASSGLPARGNSPLRF.

This clonotype appeared many times. The genes are TRBV12-3 or TRBV12-4 and TRBJ1-5; no clear D gene. CDR3 length: 13 residues. V was cut by 4 bases and J by 9 bases, with 13 bases left in between. The CDR3 DNA reads TGTGCCAGCAGTTCCACGACAATTGGGCCCCAGCATTTT. Its protein product is CASSSTTIGPQHF.

The chain's CDR3 is CASSLETVHQETQYF. As DNA, the CDR3 is TGTGCCAGCAGCTTGGAGACAGTGCACCAAGAGACCCAGTACTTC. This chain connects TRBV5-4 to TRBJ2-5; D is perhaps TRBD1 (5 bases). With 0 bases removed from V and 0 bases from J, the gap between germline ends came to 9 bases. CDR1 and CDR2 (germline): SGHNT, YYREEE (reference sequence). The CDR3 is 15 residues long.

This rearrangement joins TRBV7-9 to TRBJ1-1, with D tentatively TRBD1 (5 bases). CDR3 size: 14 residues. Germline CDR1 is SEHNR and CDR2 is FQNEAQ (reference sequence). V was trimmed by 4 bases and J by 4 bases, leaving 13 bases between them. The CDR3 here is CASSYGDGATEAFF. The CDR3 DNA is TGTGCCAGCAGCTACGGAGACGGGGCCACTGAAGCTTTCTTT.

Worth noting for this clonotype: A read error is possible here, since a much larger clone lies one base away. The chain combines TRBV7-9 with TRBJ1-1, with 10 bases that match TRBD1. This CDR3 spans 15 amino acids. CDR1 is SEHNR, CDR2 FQNEAQ, per germline (reference sequence). The CDR3 spells CAISPGTGVYTEAFF. In nucleotides, the CDR3 is TGTGCCATCAGCCCCGGGACAGGGGTATACACTGAAGCTTTCTTT.

The chain employs TRBV29-1 and TRBJ2-7; D tentatively fits TRBD1 or TRBD2 (5 bases each). V lost 5 bases and J 3 bases, leaving 11 bases between the germline ends. Germline assignment: CDR1 SQVTM and CDR2 ANQGSEA. The CDR3 runs 12 residues. CDR3 sequence reads: CSVPGHGYEQYF. The DNA for the CDR3 is TGCAGCGTTCCGGGGCATGGCTACGAGCAGTACTTC.

This clonotype was observed a few times. This chain uses TRBV7-9 with TRBJ2-7; weak D call: TRBD2 (6 bases). Germline-derived CDR1 and CDR2 are SEHNR and FQNEAQ (reference sequence). The CDR3 length is 14 residues. V was shortened by 7 bases and J by 2 bases, with 15 bases between the two germline ends. CDR3 sequence: CASNKKAGPYEQYF. The CDR3 nucleotides read TGTGCCAGCAACAAAAAGGCGGGGCCCTACGAGCAGTACTTC.

The rearrangement uses TRBV29-1 and TRBJ1-6; no reliable D call. This CDR3 has 17 residues. Trimming removed 0 bases at V and 5 bases at J, with 17 bases between. CDR1 is SQVTM and CDR2 is ANQGSEA in the germline V gene. The CDR3, as DNA: TGCAGCGTTGAAGAGAGGCACCCGCACGGGGATAATTCACCCCTCCACTTT. Translating gives CSVEERHPHGDNSPLHF.

This chain connects TRBV24-1 to TRBJ1-5, with TRBD1 as a possible D gene (5 bases). The CDR3 is 12 amino acids. Looked up from germline, CDR1 is KGHDR and CDR2 is SFDVKD. Trimming stripped 9 bases from V and 5 bases from J, with 10 bases between. CDR3 protein: CATSRGDQPQHF. Here the CDR3 DNA reads TGTGCCACCTCAAGGGGTGATCAGCCCCAGCATTTT.

At least ten counts were recorded for this clonotype. The rearrangement joins TRBV20-1 to TRBJ2-7; tentative D call: TRBD1 (6 bases). V dropped 0 bases and J dropped 6 bases, with 15 bases sitting between them. The CDR3 runs to 14 residues. Germline CDR1 is DFQATT and CDR2 is SNEGSKA (reference sequence). CDR3 amino acids: CSARDPRGRGEQYF. In DNA, the CDR3 is TGCAGTGCTAGAGATCCCAGGGGACGGGGCGAGCAGTACTTC.

The V gene is TRBV7-3, the J gene TRBJ1-1; D is ambiguous. Trimming cost V 6 bases and J 4 bases, with 15 bases left between them. The CDR3 loop spans 14 amino acids. The germline gives CDR1 SGHTA, CDR2 FQGTGA. CDR3 nucleotides: TGTGCCAGCAGTTACATCTCCGGAGGCACTGAAGCTTTCTTT. Translated, it gives CASSYISGGTEAFF.